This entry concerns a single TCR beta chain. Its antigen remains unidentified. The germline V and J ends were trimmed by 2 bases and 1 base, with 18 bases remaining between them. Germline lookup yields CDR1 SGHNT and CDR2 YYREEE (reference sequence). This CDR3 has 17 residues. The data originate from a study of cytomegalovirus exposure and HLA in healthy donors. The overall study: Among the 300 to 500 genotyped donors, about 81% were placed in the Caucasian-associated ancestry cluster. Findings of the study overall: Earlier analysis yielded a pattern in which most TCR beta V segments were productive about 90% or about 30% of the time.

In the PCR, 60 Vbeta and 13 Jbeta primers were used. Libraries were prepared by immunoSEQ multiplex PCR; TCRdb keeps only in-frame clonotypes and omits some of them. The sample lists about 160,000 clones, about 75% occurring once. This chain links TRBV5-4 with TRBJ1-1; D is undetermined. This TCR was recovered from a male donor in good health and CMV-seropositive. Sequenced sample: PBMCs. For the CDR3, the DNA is TGTGCCAGCAGCTTACCTCTTGGGTTTTCGGGGAACACTGAAGCTTTCTTT. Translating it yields CASSLPLGFSGNTEAFF.